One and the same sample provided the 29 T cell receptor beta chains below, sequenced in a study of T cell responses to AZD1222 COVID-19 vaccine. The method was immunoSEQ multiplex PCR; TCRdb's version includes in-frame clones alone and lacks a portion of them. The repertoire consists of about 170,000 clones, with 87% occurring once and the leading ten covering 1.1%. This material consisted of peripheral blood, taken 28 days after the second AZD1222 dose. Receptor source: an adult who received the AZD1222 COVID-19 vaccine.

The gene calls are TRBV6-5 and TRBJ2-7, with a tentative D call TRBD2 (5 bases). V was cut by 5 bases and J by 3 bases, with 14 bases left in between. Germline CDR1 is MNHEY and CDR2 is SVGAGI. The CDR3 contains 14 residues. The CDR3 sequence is CASSPIYGNYEQYF. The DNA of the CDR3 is TGTGCCAGCAGTCCCATATACGGGAACTACGAGCAGTACTTC.

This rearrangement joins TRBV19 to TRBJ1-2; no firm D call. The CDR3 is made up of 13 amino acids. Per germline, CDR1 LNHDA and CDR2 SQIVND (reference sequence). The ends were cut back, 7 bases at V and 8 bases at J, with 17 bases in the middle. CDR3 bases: TGTGCCAGTACCTTAGAGGGAGTCATCGGCTACACCTTC. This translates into CASTLEGVIGYTF.

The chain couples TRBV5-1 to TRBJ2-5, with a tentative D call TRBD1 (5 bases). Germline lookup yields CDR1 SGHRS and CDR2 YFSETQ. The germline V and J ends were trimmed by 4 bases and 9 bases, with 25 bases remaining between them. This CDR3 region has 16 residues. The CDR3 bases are TGCGCCAGCAGCCTATCAACCGGGCCGGCCAAAGGGGCCCAGTACTTC. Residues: CASSLSTGPAKGAQYF.

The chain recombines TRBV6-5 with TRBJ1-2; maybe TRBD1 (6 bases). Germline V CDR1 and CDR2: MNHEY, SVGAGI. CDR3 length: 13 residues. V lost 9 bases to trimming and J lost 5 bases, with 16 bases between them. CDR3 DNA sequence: TGTGCCAGTCACAGGGAAAGCGCTTATGGCTACACCTTC. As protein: CASHRESAYGYTF.

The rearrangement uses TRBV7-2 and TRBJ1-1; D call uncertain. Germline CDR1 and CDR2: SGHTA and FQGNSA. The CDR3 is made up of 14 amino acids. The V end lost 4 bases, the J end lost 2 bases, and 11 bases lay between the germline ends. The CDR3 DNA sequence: TGTGCCAGCAGCTGGGTAGGGTCAAACACTGAAGCTTTCTTT. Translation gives CASSWVGSNTEAFF.

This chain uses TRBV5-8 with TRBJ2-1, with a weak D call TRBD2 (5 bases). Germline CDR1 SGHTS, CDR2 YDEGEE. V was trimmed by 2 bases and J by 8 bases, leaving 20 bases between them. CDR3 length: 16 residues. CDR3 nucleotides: TGTGCCAGCAGCTTAGACGACTCTCCCGGGGTGGATGAGCAGTTCTTC. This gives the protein CASSLDDSPGVDEQFF.

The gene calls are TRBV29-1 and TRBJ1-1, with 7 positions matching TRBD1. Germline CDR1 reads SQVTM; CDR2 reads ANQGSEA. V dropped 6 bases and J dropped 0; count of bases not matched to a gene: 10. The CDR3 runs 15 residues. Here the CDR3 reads CSVQMTTGMNTEAFF. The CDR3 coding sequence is TGCAGCGTCCAGATGACGACAGGGATGAACACTGAAGCTTTCTTT.

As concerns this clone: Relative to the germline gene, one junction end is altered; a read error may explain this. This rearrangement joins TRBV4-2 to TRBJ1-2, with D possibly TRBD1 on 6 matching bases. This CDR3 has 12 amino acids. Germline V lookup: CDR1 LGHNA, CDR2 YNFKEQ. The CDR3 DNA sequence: TGTGCCAGCAGCCCAGAAACGGGACACCTCTTCTTC. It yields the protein CASSPETGHLFF.

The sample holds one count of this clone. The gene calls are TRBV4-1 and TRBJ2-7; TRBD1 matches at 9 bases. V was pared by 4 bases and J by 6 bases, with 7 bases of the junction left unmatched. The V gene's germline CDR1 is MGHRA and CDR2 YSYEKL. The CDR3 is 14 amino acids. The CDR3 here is CASSRTGEVREQYF. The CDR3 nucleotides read TGCGCCAGCAGCCGGACAGGGGAGGTGCGCGAGCAGTACTTC.

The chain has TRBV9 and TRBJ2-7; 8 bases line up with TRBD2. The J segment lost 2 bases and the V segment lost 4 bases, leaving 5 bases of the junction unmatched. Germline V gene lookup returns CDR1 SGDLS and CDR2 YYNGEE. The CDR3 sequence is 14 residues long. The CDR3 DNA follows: TGTGCCAGCAGCTTGGGCGGGGGGCCCTACGAGCAGTACTTC. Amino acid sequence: CASSLGGGPYEQYF.

This CDR3 reads CASRRQGGNTEAFF. CDR3 bases: TGTGCCAGCAGGAGACAGGGCGGGAACACTGAAGCTTTCTTT. The genes are TRBV27 and TRBJ1-1; 7 nucleotides match TRBD1. CDR3 length: 14 residues. V lost 6 bases and J lost 1; bases outside the gene matches: 5. Looked up from germline, CDR1 is MNHEY and CDR2 is SMNVEV (reference sequence).

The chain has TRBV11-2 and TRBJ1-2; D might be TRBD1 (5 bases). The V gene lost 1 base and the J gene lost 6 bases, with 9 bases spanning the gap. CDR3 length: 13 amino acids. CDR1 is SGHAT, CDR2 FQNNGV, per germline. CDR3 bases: TGTGCCAGCAGCTTAGCGGGGGGGAATGGCTACACCTTC. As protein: CASSLAGGNGYTF.

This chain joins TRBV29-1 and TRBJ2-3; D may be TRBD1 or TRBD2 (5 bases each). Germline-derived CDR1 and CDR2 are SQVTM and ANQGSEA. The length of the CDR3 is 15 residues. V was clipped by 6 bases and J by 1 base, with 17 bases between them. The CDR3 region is CSVATGTSGTDTQYF. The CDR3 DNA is TGCAGCGTGGCAACCGGGACCTCGGGCACAGATACGCAGTATTTT.

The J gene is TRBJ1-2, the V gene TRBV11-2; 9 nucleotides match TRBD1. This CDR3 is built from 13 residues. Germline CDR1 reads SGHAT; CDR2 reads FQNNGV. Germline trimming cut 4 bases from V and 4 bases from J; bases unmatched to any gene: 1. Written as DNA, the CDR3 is TGTGCCAGCAGCTCGACAGGGGGCTATGGCTACACCTTC. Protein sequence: CASSSTGGYGYTF. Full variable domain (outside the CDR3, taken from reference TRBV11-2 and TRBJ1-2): EAGVAQSPRYKIIEKRQSVAFWCNPISGHATLYWYQQILGQGPKLLIQFQNNGVVDDSQLPKDRFSAERLKGVDSTLKIQPAKLEDSAVYLCASSSTGGYGYTFGSGTRLTVV.

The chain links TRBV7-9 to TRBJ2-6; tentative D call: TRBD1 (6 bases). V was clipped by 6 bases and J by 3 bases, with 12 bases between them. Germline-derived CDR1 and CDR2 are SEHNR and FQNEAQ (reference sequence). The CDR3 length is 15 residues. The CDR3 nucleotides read TGTGCCAGCAGTCTTCTAGGGGGTGGGGCCAACGTCCTGACTTTC. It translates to CASSLLGGGANVLTF.

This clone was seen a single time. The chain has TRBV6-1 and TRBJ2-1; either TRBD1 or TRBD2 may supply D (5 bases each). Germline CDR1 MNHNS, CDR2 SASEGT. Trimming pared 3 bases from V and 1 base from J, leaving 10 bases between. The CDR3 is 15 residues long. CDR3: CASSDIGASYNEQFF. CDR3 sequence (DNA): TGTGCCAGCAGTGACATCGGGGCGTCCTACAATGAGCAGTTCTTC.

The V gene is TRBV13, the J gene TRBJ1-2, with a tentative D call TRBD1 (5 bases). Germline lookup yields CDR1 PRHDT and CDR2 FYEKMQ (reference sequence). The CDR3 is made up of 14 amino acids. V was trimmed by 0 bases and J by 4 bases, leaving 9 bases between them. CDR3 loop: CASSLGGALYGYTF. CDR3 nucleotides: TGTGCCAGCAGCTTAGGTGGGGCCCTCTATGGCTACACCTTC.

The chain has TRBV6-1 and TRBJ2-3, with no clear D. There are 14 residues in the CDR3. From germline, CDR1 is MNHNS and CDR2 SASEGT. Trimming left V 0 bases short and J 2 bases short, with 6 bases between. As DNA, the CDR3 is TGTGCCAGCAGTGAAGCACTCCCCACAGATACGCAGTATTTT. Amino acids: CASSEALPTDTQYF.

CDR3 DNA: TGCGCCAGCAGCCCCACGACAGGTTTCTATGGCTACACCTTC. Residues: CASSPTTGFYGYTF. The chain combines TRBV5-1 with TRBJ1-2; D may be TRBD1 (6 bases). The V end lost 4 bases, the J end lost 4 bases, and 14 bases lay between the germline ends. The CDR3 runs 14 residues. CDR1 is SGHRS and CDR2 is YFSETQ in the germline V gene.

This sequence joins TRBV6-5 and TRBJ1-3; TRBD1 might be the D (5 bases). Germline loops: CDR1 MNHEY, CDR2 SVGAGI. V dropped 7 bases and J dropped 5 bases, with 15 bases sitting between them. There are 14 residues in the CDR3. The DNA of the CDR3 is TGTGCCAGCACCGAGGGACTCCCTAGAAACACCATATATTTT. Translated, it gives CASTEGLPRNTIYF.

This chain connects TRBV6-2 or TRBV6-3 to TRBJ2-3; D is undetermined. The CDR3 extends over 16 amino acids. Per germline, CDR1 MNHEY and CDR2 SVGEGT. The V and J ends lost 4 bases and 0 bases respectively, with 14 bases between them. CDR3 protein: CASSSGSGWSTDTQYF. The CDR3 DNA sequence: TGTGCCAGCAGTTCCGGTTCGGGTTGGAGCACAGATACGCAGTATTTT.

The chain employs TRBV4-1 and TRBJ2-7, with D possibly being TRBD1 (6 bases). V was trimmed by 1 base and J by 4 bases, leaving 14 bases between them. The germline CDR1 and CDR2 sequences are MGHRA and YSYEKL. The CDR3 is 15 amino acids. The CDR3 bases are TGCGCCAGCAGCCAAGTGGGGGCGTTAGGTTACGAGCAGTACTTC. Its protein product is CASSQVGALGYEQYF.

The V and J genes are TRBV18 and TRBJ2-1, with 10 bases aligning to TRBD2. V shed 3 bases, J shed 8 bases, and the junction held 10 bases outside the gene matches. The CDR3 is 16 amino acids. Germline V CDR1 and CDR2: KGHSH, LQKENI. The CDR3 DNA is TGTGCCAGCTCACCTAAGCGGGGGGGAGTTTACTATGAGCAGTTCTTC. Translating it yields CASSPKRGGVYYEQFF.

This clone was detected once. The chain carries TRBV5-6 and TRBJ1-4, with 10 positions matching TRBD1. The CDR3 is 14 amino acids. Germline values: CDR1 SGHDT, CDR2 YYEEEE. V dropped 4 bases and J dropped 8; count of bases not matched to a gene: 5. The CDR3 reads CASSIRDRGEKLFF. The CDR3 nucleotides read TGTGCCAGCAGCATCCGGGACAGGGGAGAAAAACTGTTTTTT.

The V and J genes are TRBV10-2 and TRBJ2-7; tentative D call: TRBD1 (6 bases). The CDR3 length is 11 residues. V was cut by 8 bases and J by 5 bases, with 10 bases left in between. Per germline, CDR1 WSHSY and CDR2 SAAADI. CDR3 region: CASGNRDEQYF. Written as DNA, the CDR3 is TGCGCCAGCGGAAACAGGGACGAGCAGTACTTC.

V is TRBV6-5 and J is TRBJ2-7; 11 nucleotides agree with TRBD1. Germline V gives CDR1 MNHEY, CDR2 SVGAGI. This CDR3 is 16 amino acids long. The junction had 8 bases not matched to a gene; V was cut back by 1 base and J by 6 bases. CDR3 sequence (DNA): TGTGCCAGCAGTTACTACCCGGACAGGGGGCAGTTCGAGCAGTACTTC. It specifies CASSYYPDRGQFEQYF.

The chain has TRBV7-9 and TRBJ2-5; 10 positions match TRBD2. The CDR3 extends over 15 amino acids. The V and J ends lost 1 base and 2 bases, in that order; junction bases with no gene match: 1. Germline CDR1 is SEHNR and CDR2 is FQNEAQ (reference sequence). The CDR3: CASSLGLAGQETQYF. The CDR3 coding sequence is TGTGCCAGCAGCTTAGGACTAGCGGGTCAAGAGACCCAGTACTTC.

The CDR3 DNA reads TGTGCCAGCAGCCTGGGACGCAGTATCGGCAATCAGCCCCAGCATTTT. Translation: CASSLGRSIGNQPQHF. The chain combines TRBV7-8 with TRBJ1-5; maybe TRBD1 (5 bases). The length of the CDR3 is 16 residues. The ends were cut back, 5 bases at V and 2 bases at J, with 16 bases in the middle. CDR1 is SGHVS, CDR2 FQNEAQ, per germline.

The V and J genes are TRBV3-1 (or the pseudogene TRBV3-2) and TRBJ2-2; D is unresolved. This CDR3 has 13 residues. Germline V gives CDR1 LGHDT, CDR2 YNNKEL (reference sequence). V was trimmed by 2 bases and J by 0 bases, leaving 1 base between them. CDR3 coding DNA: TGTGCCAGCAGCCAATCGAACACCGGGGAGCTGTTTTTT. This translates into CASSQSNTGELFF.